Shown below are 25 T cell receptor beta chains from a single sample sequenced in a study of blood T cell repertoires in COVID-19. Here immunoSEQ multiplex PCR was the method, and the copy in TCRdb shows in-frame clones only, minus some. The sample consists of around 250,000 clones, almost 85% of them appearing once. Sequencing input: peripheral blood. The receptors stem from a man aged 50 or older with active or convalescent COVID-19.

This clone has just a few counts. V and J are TRBV6-5 and TRBJ1-2, with D maybe TRBD1 (6 bases). CDR3 length equals 13 residues. V was trimmed by 2 bases and J by 8 bases, leaving 12 bases between them. Germline CDR1 is MNHEY and CDR2 is SVGAGI. The CDR3 spells CASSYGGLVGYTF. In nucleotides, the CDR3 is TGTGCCAGCAGTTACGGGGGCTTAGTCGGCTACACCTTC.

Written as DNA, the CDR3 is TGTGCCAGCAAGACCTCTAGCGGGAGTCCCGGGGAGCTGTTTTTT. The encoded protein is CASKTSSGSPGELFF. The rearrangement joins TRBV6-4 to TRBJ2-2; 10 bases map to TRBD2. There are 15 residues in the CDR3. In germline, CDR1 is MRHNA, CDR2 SNTAGT. With 7 bases clipped from V and 6 bases from J, the junction kept 8 bases outside the gene matches.

Points on this clone: The CDR3 ends on some other residue instead of the conserved phenylalanine or tryptophan, so this is likely a read error. Because the CDR3's place on the DNA is in doubt, the DNA is left out and the CDR3 is given as listed by TCRdb. The J gene is TRBJ2-7, the V gene TRBV27; the table's D call TRBD2 went unverified against the DNA. Germline V gene data show CDR1 as MNHEY and CDR2 as SMNVEV (reference sequence). The CDR3 numbers 10 amino acids, ends counted. This CDR3 reads CASSFRPEKS.

The chain uses TRBV6-5 and TRBJ1-1, with D possibly TRBD1 on 6 matching bases. Germline CDR1 and CDR2: MNHEY and SVGAGI. CDR3 length: 12 residues. Trimming removed 4 bases at V and 8 bases at J, with 11 bases between. DNA for the CDR3: TGTGCCAGCAGTTTGCCCGGACAGGAAGCTTTCTTT. Translating gives CASSLPGQEAFF.

As DNA, the CDR3 is TGTGCCAGCTCCACTGGGACAGGATACAATCAGCCCCAGCATTTT. It specifies CASSTGTGYNQPQHF. The genes are TRBV19 and TRBJ1-5, with TRBD1 matching over 8 bases. CDR1 and CDR2 (germline): LNHDA, SQIVND (reference sequence). Losses at the gene ends were 9 bases for V and 3 bases for J; bases not matched to a gene: 10. This CDR3 spans 15 amino acids.

V usage is TRBV28 and J usage is TRBJ1-1; D is unresolved. This CDR3 has 14 amino acids. V dropped 2 bases and J dropped 4 bases, with 11 bases sitting between them. Germline V gene data show CDR1 as MDHEN and CDR2 as SYDVKM. CDR3 nucleotides: TGTGCCAGCAGTTTAAATACGGAGCGCACTGAAGCTTTCTTT. Its protein product is CASSLNTERTEAFF.

A note on this clone: In the same sample, other DNA sequences code for this CDR3. The chain uses TRBV5-1 and TRBJ1-1; D is unresolved. Between the trimmed V and J ends, which lost 4 bases and 0 bases, there was a span of 7 bases. The CDR3 spans 13 residues. Germline V lookup: CDR1 SGHRS, CDR2 YFSETQ. The CDR3 loop reads CASSLAVNTEAFF. The CDR3 bases are TGCGCCAGCAGCCTCGCAGTGAACACTGAAGCTTTCTTT.

This chain connects TRBV2 to TRBJ1-4; D not resolved. Looked up from germline, CDR1 is SNHLY and CDR2 is FYNNEI. V was clipped by 4 bases and J by 3 bases, with 9 bases between them. The CDR3 length is 14 residues. CDR3 DNA sequence: TGTGCCAGCAGTGTCGGTGCGTCTAATGAAAAACTGTTTTTT. Encoded protein: CASSVGASNEKLFF.

The chain employs TRBV5-6 and TRBJ2-1; D might be TRBD2 (6 bases). The CDR3 has 13 residues. Germline V gene sequence: CDR1 SGHDT, CDR2 YYEEEE. V was clipped by 1 base and J by 9 bases, with 11 bases between them. The CDR3 loop reads CASSLLEEGEQFF. In DNA, the CDR3 is TGTGCCAGCAGCTTGTTGGAGGAGGGTGAGCAGTTCTTC.

CDR3 residues: CASSPTIGVANTGELFF. In nucleotides, the CDR3 is TGTGCCAGCAGCCCCACTATAGGGGTAGCGAACACCGGGGAGCTGTTTTTT. This chain joins TRBV7-3 and TRBJ2-2; the D gene is possibly TRBD1 (5 bases). V dropped 5 bases and J dropped 0 bases, with 16 bases sitting between them. The CDR3 length is 17 residues. Looked up from germline, CDR1 is SGHTA and CDR2 is FQGTGA. Together with reference TRBV7-3 and TRBJ2-2, the CDR3 gives the full variable domain: GAGVSQTPSNKVTEKGKYVELRCDPISGHTALYWYRQSLGQGPEFLIYFQGTGAADDSGLPNDRFFAVRPEGSVSTLKIQRTERGDSAVYLCASSPTIGVANTGELFFGEGSRLTVL.

The V gene is TRBV30, the J gene TRBJ1-1; D is unresolved. The CDR3 sequence is 17 residues long. Looked up from germline, CDR1 is GTSNPN and CDR2 is SVGIG (reference sequence). V was trimmed by 4 bases and J by 0 bases, leaving 21 bases between them. This CDR3 reads CAWTAPRTGRVNTEAFF. The CDR3 bases are TGTGCCTGGACCGCCCCCCGGACTGGGAGAGTGAACACTGAAGCTTTCTTT.

The chain has TRBV18 and TRBJ1-5; TRBD1 is a possible D gene (5 bases). Germline lookup yields CDR1 KGHSH and CDR2 LQKENI. The ends were cut back, 3 bases at V and 2 bases at J, with 8 bases in the middle. The CDR3 consists of 14 residues. In DNA, the CDR3 is TGTGCCAGCTCACCCAGGGTGGGCAATCAGCCCCAGCATTTT. Translated, it gives CASSPRVGNQPQHF.

The V gene is TRBV7-9, the J gene TRBJ1-1, with 8 bases lining up with TRBD1. The V segment lost 8 bases and the J segment 0 bases; nucleotides outside the gene matches: 5. The CDR3 is 14 amino acids. Germline V gene lookup returns CDR1 SEHNR and CDR2 FQNEAQ (reference sequence). The DNA of the CDR3 is TGTGCCAGCTTGACAGGGGCGGTGAACACTGAAGCTTTCTTT. Protein product: CASLTGAVNTEAFF. Together with reference TRBV7-9 and TRBJ1-1, the CDR3 gives the full variable domain: DTGVSQNPRHKITKRGQNVTFRCDPISEHNRLYWYRQTLGQGPEFLTYFQNEAQLEKSRLLSDRFSAERPKGSFSTLEIQRTEQGDSAMYLCASLTGAVNTEAFFGQGTRLTVV.

The chain joins TRBV5-1 to TRBJ2-1; 11 bases line up with TRBD2. This CDR3 region has 14 residues. Germline V gene sequence: CDR1 SGHRS, CDR2 YFSETQ. Trimming cost V 0 bases and J 10 bases; bases outside gene matches: 3. The CDR3 sequence: CASSLGTSGLEQFF. The CDR3 DNA follows: TGCGCCAGCAGCTTGGGGACTAGCGGGCTAGAGCAGTTCTTC.

V usage is TRBV28 and J usage is TRBJ2-7; D unresolved. Trimming removed 4 bases at V and 6 bases at J, with 22 bases between. CDR3 length equals 16 residues. Germline V CDR1 and CDR2: MDHEN, SYDVKM. The CDR3 here is CASSSLIHPVSGEQYF. The CDR3 nucleotides read TGTGCCAGCAGTTCCCTTATTCACCCCGTCTCGGGCGAGCAGTACTTC.

The rearrangement joins TRBV19 to TRBJ2-5; D might be TRBD2 (5 bases). Trimming removed 8 bases at V and 1 base at J, with 17 bases between. The germline CDR1 and CDR2 sequences are LNHDA and SQIVND (reference sequence). The CDR3 has 15 amino acids. This chain's CDR3 is CASSRRGILQETQYF. CDR3 in DNA: TGTGCCAGTTCCAGACGGGGAATTCTCCAAGAGACCCAGTACTTC.

This clone was counted a few times. This chain uses TRBV28 with TRBJ1-2, with a possible D match to TRBD1 (6 bases). This CDR3 comprises 12 residues. The germline CDR1 and CDR2 sequences are MDHEN and SYDVKM. Trimming pared 4 bases from V and 3 bases from J, leaving 6 bases between. The CDR3 reads CASSSGDYGYTF. CDR3 nucleotides: TGTGCCAGCAGTTCAGGGGACTATGGCTACACCTTC.

This chain links TRBV10-3 with TRBJ2-2; tentative D call: TRBD2 (5 bases). The germline gives CDR1 ENHRY, CDR2 SYGVKD. This CDR3 region has 14 residues. V was trimmed by 4 bases and J by 5 bases, leaving 11 bases between them. CDR3: CAISGTPGTGELFF. As DNA, the CDR3 is TGTGCCATCAGTGGGACCCCGGGGACCGGGGAGCTGTTTTTT.

This rearrangement joins TRBV28 to TRBJ1-1, with D perhaps matching TRBD1 (5 bases). Germline V CDR1 and CDR2: MDHEN, SYDVKM. CDR3 size: 14 residues. Trimming removed 4 bases at V and 6 bases at J, with 15 bases between. DNA of the CDR3: TGTGCCAGCAGTTCCCACCCGGGGGGTCCTGAAGCTTTCTTT. Its translation is CASSSHPGGPEAFF.

About this clone: In the same sample, other DNA sequences code for this CDR3. This chain connects TRBV7-9 to TRBJ2-1, with a weak D call TRBD2 (6 bases). Looked up from germline, CDR1 is SEHNR and CDR2 is FQNEAQ (reference sequence). This CDR3 is built from 14 residues. The ends were cut back, 6 bases at V and 0 bases at J, with 9 bases in the middle. CDR3 region: CASRRGSSYNEQFF. CDR3 in DNA: TGTGCCAGCAGACGGGGGAGCTCCTACAATGAGCAGTTCTTC.

This chain connects TRBV19 to TRBJ2-7; 13 bases agree with TRBD2. Trimming at V came to 6 bases and at J to 3 bases, leaving 17 bases not matched to a gene. Germline CDR1 and CDR2: LNHDA and SQIVND (reference sequence). The CDR3 is 19 residues long. The CDR3 nucleotides are TGTGCCAGTAGCCCCCGGACTAGCGGGAGAACAGCGGGAAACTACGAGCAGTACTTC. The encoded protein is CASSPRTSGRTAGNYEQYF.

The rearrangement joins TRBV18 to TRBJ1-3, with 8 bases aligning to TRBD1. Germline V gene sequence: CDR1 KGHSH, CDR2 LQKENI. The CDR3 is 14 residues long. V gave up 3 bases and J gave up 7 bases; unmatched junction bases: 5. The CDR3 loop reads CASSPTDRANTIYF. The CDR3 DNA reads TGTGCCAGCTCACCGACGGACAGGGCGAACACCATATATTTT.

This rearrangement joins TRBV4-2 to TRBJ2-1, with D possibly TRBD1 on 6 matching bases. The CDR3 totals 17 residues. Germline assignment: CDR1 LGHNA and CDR2 YNFKEQ. The V end was cut by 0 bases, the J end by 2 bases, with 14 bases between. The CDR3 region has the DNA TGTGCCAGCAGCCAAGAACTGAGTGGGGGCGCCTACAATGAGCAGTTCTTC. This encodes CASSQELSGGAYNEQFF.

The chain is built from TRBV9 and TRBJ1-1; D perhaps matches TRBD1 (6 bases). CDR3 length: 13 residues. V was cut by 4 bases and J by 6 bases, with 13 bases left in between. CDR1 SGDLS and CDR2 YYNGEE come from the germline V gene. The CDR3 region has the DNA TGTGCCAGCAGCCCACAGGGAGGGCCTGAAGCTTTCTTT. It is translated as CASSPQGGPEAFF.

V and J are TRBV19 and TRBJ1-2; a possible D gene is TRBD1 (5 bases). Deletions cut 6 bases from V and 10 bases from J, with 21 bases between. The V gene's germline CDR1 is LNHDA and CDR2 SQIVND (reference sequence). The CDR3 is 14 residues long. CDR3 DNA sequence: TGTGCCAGTAGAGGGCCAGGGCTTCTAGGCGCCTACACCTTC. Protein: CASRGPGLLGAYTF.